This record looks at one T cell receptor beta chain sequence and its context. Its antigen is unknown. This record comes from a study of T cells expressing NK-cell markers. Whole-study context: Cells sorted as CD3+CD56+NKG2C+, CD3+CD56+NKG2C- and CD3+CD56-NKG2C+ T cells supplied the TCR beta repertoires. HCMV serostatus: most of the eight sequenced donors positive, one negative. Regarding the study as a whole: Top CD8+ clonotypes included the dominant CD3+CD56+NKG2C+ clonotypes in several donors. Certain NKG2C+ T cell clones were expanded, and their HCMV specificity remained unclear.

After re-calling the 5' RACE reads, TCRdb lists one entry per CDR3 protein, DNA absent. The record lists about 430,000 distinct CDR3 sequences, of which the ten most abundant hold almost 1.5%. Per the germline V gene, CDR1 is DFQATT and CDR2 is SNEGSKA (reference sequence). The CDR3 extends over 13 amino acids. The J gene is TRBJ1-2, the V gene TRBV20-1; TCRdb calls TRBD1, which cannot be checked without DNA. This sequence was found in a woman between 50 and 59 years old in good health. The sample consisted of blood T cells: a sorted CD56 or NKG2C T cell subset, CD4+ or CD8+ T cells, or bulk PBMC T cells (not recorded which). Here the CDR3 reads CSASKGAEGGYTF.